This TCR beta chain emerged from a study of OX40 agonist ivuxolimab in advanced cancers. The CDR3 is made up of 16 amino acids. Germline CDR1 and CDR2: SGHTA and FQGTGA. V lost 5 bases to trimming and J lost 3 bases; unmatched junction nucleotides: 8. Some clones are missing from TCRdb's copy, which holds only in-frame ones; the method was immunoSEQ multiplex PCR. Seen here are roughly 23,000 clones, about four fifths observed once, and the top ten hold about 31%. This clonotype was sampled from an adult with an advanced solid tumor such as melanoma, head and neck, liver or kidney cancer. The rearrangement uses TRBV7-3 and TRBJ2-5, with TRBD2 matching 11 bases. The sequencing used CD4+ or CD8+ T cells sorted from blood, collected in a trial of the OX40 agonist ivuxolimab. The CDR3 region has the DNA TGTGCCAGCAGCCCCACTAGCGGGAGAGGGAAAGAGACCCAGTACTTC. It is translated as CASSPTSGRGKETQYF. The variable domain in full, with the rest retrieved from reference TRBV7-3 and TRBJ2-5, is GAGVSQTPSNKVTEKGKYVELRCDPISGHTALYWYRQSLGQGPEFLIYFQGTGAADDSGLPNDRFFAVRPEGSVSTLKIQRTERGDSAVYLCASSPTSGRGKETQYFGPGTRLLVL.